Following are 31 T cell receptor beta chains from one sample sequenced in a study of blood T cells in healthy people across ages. With a J-beta primer mix and a sample-barcoded 5' primer, a second PCR ran about 7 to 12 cycles. MiXCR, applied by TCRdb to the 5' RACE reads, yields one record per CDR3 protein. The sample shows 1,800,000 or so distinct CDR3 sequences, more than 35% of them seen only once. Sequencing input: blood. These receptors came from a human donor in good health.

V and J are TRBV12-3 or TRBV12-4 and TRBJ2-4, with 15 bases identical to TRBD2. Germline trimming cut 6 bases from V and 0 bases from J; bases unmatched to any gene: 9. The CDR3 has 19 residues. The CDR3 loop reads CASSLGLAGGVLAKNIQYF. The CDR3 region has the DNA TGTGCCAGCAGCCTTGGACTAGCGGGGGGGGTCCTAGCCAAAAACATTCAGTACTTC.

V gene TRBV5-1 combines with J gene TRBJ2-1, with D uncertain. The CDR3 is 15 amino acids. Germline V gene data show CDR1 as SGHRS and CDR2 as YFSETQ. Trimming stripped 0 bases from V and 4 bases from J, with 11 bases between. The CDR3 loop is CASSLGATPYNEQFF. The CDR3 nucleotides read TGCGCCAGCAGCTTGGGAGCTACCCCTTACAATGAGCAGTTCTTC.

V usage is TRBV7-9 and J usage is TRBJ2-5; TRBD2 agrees at 11 bases. The CDR3 is made up of 17 amino acids. Germline loops: CDR1 SEHNR, CDR2 FQNEAQ (reference sequence). The junction had 12 bases not matched to a gene; V was cut back by 5 bases and J by 4 bases. CDR3 amino acids: CASSPGGTSGGRETQYF. The CDR3 region has the DNA TGTGCCAGCAGCCCCGGGGGTACTAGCGGGGGACGAGAGACCCAGTACTTC.

The chain employs TRBV3-1 and TRBJ2-7; D not resolved. The CDR3 has 15 residues. Germline assignment: CDR1 LGHDT and CDR2 YNNKEL (reference sequence). Deletions cut 1 base from V and 4 bases from J, with 14 bases between. This CDR3 is CASSQGRVGFYEQYF. In DNA, the CDR3 is TGTGCCAGCAGCCAAGGTCGGGTCGGTTTTTACGAGCAGTACTTC.

This chain joins TRBV6-5 and TRBJ1-1; the match to TRBD1 covers 7 bases. The CDR3 runs 14 residues. The germline gives CDR1 MNHEY, CDR2 SVGAGI. Trimming took 3 bases from V and 3 from J; bases not matched to a gene: 4. The CDR3 protein is CASSYTGQDTEAFF. CDR3 DNA: TGTGCCAGCAGTTATACTGGACAGGACACTGAAGCTTTCTTT.

The chain has TRBV4-3 and TRBJ1-5; possible D gene TRBD1, 5 bases. The V end was cut by 2 bases, the J end by 10 bases, with 15 bases between. The CDR3 runs 14 residues. Germline V CDR1 and CDR2: LGHNA, YSLEER. The CDR3 nucleotides are TGCGCCAGCAGCCAACATGGGACCTCCGCCCCCCAGCATTTT. Its protein is CASSQHGTSAPQHF.

This clonotype turned up a few times. The rearrangement links TRBV5-5 to TRBJ2-7; perhaps TRBD1 as D (6 bases). Germline CDR1 reads SGHKS; CDR2 reads YYEKEE (reference sequence). This CDR3 is built from 17 residues. The ends were cut back, 4 bases at V and 0 bases at J, with 20 bases in the middle. CDR3 nucleotides: TGTGCCAGCAGCCGTGCTGGGGACATACACTTCTCCTACGAGCAGTACTTC. Translated: CASSRAGDIHFSYEQYF.

This clonotype occurred a few times. This rearrangement joins TRBV2 to TRBJ2-1; D not certain. The V end was cut by 8 bases, the J end by 6 bases, with 11 bases between. CDR1 and CDR2 (germline): SNHLY, FYNNEI. CDR3 length: 12 amino acids. The CDR3 nucleotides read TGTGCCAGCTTCTCTGGAATCAATGAGCAGTTCTTC. Its protein product is CASFSGINEQFF. Full variable domain (rest looked up from reference TRBV2 and TRBJ2-1): EPEVTQTPSHQVTQMGQEVILRCVPISNHLYFYWYRQILGQKVEFLVSFYNNEISEKSEIFDDQFSVERPDGSNFTLKIRSTKLEDSAMYFCASFSGINEQFFGPGTRLTVL.

This clonotype was detected a few times. This chain links TRBV4-2 with TRBJ1-4; D gene uncertain. The CDR3 length is 13 residues. The germline V and J ends were trimmed by 1 base and 6 bases, with 6 bases remaining between them. The germline V gene has CDR1 LGHNA and CDR2 YNFKEQ. CDR3 protein: CASSQVADEKLFF. The CDR3 DNA reads TGTGCCAGCAGCCAAGTAGCCGATGAAAAACTGTTTTTT.

The gene calls are TRBV4-1 and TRBJ2-5; D is possibly TRBD2 (5 bases). V was shortened by 2 bases and J by 2 bases, with 12 bases between the two germline ends. CDR1 is MGHRA and CDR2 is YSYEKL in the germline V gene. The CDR3 length is 15 residues. The DNA for the CDR3 is TGCGCCAGCAGCCAATCACCAGCGGAGCAAGAGACCCAGTACTTC. As protein: CASSQSPAEQETQYF.

This clonotype appeared a few times. The rearrangement joins TRBV13 to TRBJ1-1, with D perhaps TRBD1 (5 bases). The CDR3 loop spans 16 amino acids. The germline V and J ends were trimmed by 1 base and 5 bases, with 17 bases remaining between them. In germline, CDR1 is PRHDT, CDR2 FYEKMQ (reference sequence). This chain's CDR3 is CASSLEVTVGRTEAFF. DNA of the CDR3: TGTGCCAGCAGCTTAGAAGTGACAGTCGGAAGAACTGAAGCTTTCTTT. Full variable domain (missing parts from reference TRBV13 and TRBJ1-1): AAGVIQSPRHLIKEKRETATLKCYPIPRHDTVYWYQQGPGQDPQFLISFYEKMQSDKGSIPDRFSAQQFSDYHSELNMSSLELGDSALYFCASSLEVTVGRTEAFFGQGTRLTVV.

V usage is TRBV6-5 and J usage is TRBJ1-6; perhaps TRBD1 as D (5 bases). The CDR3 length is 14 residues. The germline gives CDR1 MNHEY, CDR2 SVGAGI. With 5 bases removed from V and 6 bases from J, the gap between germline ends came to 11 bases. The CDR3 bases are TGTGCCAGCAGTATGGACAAATCTAATTCACCCCTCCACTTT. Translating gives CASSMDKSNSPLHF.

The chain couples TRBV20-1 to TRBJ2-5; D is unclear. This CDR3 has 12 residues. V shed 7 bases and J shed 4 bases, with 13 bases lying between them. Germline CDR1 reads DFQATT; CDR2 reads SNEGSKA (reference sequence). The CDR3: CSVSGIGETQYF. As DNA, the CDR3 is TGCAGTGTATCAGGTATCGGAGAGACCCAGTACTTC.

This clonotype was picked up a small number of times. The V call is TRBV5-1, the J call TRBJ2-7; 8 nucleotides agree with TRBD2. After removal of 0 bases from V and 5 bases from J, the junction contained 13 bases not matched to a gene. Per germline, CDR1 SGHRS and CDR2 YFSETQ. The CDR3 sequence is 17 residues long. The CDR3 sequence is CASSLANGAGVQNEQYF. CDR3 nucleotides: TGCGCCAGCAGCTTGGCCAACGGAGCGGGGGTTCAGAACGAGCAGTACTTC.

The chain uses TRBV7-9 and TRBJ1-1; D not certain. Between the trimmed V and J ends, which lost 4 bases and 8 bases, there was a span of 11 bases. Germline loops: CDR1 SEHNR, CDR2 FQNEAQ (reference sequence). The CDR3 extends over 12 amino acids. In DNA form, the CDR3 reads TGTGCCAGCAGCTCCCAGACCCTAGAAGCTTTCTTT. Protein: CASSSQTLEAFF.

This clonotype was seen more than once but under ten times. This chain joins TRBV6-5 and TRBJ1-6; tentative D call: TRBD1 (5 bases). V lost 6 bases to trimming and J lost 6 bases, with 12 bases between them. CDR3 length: 14 residues. Germline V gene sequence: CDR1 MNHEY, CDR2 SVGAGI. The CDR3 sequence: CASSLRQPNSPLHF. The CDR3 bases are TGTGCCAGCAGCCTTCGACAGCCTAATTCACCCCTCCACTTT.

The chain has TRBV20-1 and TRBJ2-1, with D maybe TRBD2 (7 bases). V was trimmed by 0 bases and J by 3 bases, leaving 21 bases between them. Per germline, CDR1 DFQATT and CDR2 SNEGSKA (reference sequence). CDR3 length: 18 amino acids. The CDR3 bases are TGCAGTGCTAGAGATCTGGGGGGGGCAGGTACCAACTACAATGAGCAGTTCTTC. This gives the protein CSARDLGGAGTNYNEQFF.

This clonotype was found a few times. The chain carries TRBV29-1 and TRBJ1-2; D gene ambiguous. Germline V CDR1 and CDR2: SQVTM, ANQGSEA. The germline V and J ends were trimmed by 8 bases and 8 bases, with 18 bases remaining between them. CDR3 length equals 12 residues. The CDR3 spells CSSATTFSGYTF. DNA of the CDR3: TGCAGCTCCGCCACCACTTTCTCCGGCTACACCTTC.

The rearrangement links TRBV20-1 to TRBJ2-2, with 11 bases fitting TRBD1. The germline V gene has CDR1 DFQATT and CDR2 SNEGSKA (reference sequence). The CDR3 has 15 residues. With 2 bases clipped from V and 4 bases from J, the junction kept 3 bases outside the gene matches. This CDR3 reads CSARKDRGRTGELFF. The CDR3 coding sequence is TGCAGTGCTAGAAAGGACAGGGGGCGCACCGGGGAGCTGTTTTTT.

The J gene is TRBJ2-4, the V gene TRBV7-2; no clear D gene. The CDR3 runs to 14 residues. Germline CDR1 reads SGHTA; CDR2 reads FQGNSA. V was trimmed by 7 bases and J by 0 bases, leaving 10 bases between them. The CDR3 reads CASMPDSAKNIQYF. CDR3 nucleotides: TGTGCCAGCATGCCTGACTCAGCCAAAAACATTCAGTACTTC.

The chain couples TRBV6-2 or TRBV6-3 to TRBJ2-7; no firm D call. CDR1 and CDR2 (germline): MNHEY, SVGEGT. V lost 7 bases and J lost 3, with 13 bases in between. This CDR3 comprises 13 residues. As DNA, the CDR3 is TGTGCCAGCACCAGTCGAGAGATCTACGAGCAGTACTTC. This translates into CASTSREIYEQYF.

The chain is built from TRBV28 and TRBJ1-4; the D gene is possibly TRBD1 (5 bases). This CDR3 has 15 amino acids. CDR1 and CDR2 from the germline V gene are MDHEN and SYDVKM. V was pared by 7 bases and J by 8 bases, with 20 bases between. The CDR3 nucleotides are TGTGCCAGCACCATAAGTGGGGCGTATCGGGAAAAACTGTTTTTT. It is translated as CASTISGAYREKLFF.

The chain couples TRBV2 to TRBJ2-5, with a tentative D call TRBD2 (5 bases). The CDR3 runs 12 residues. The V end lost 10 bases, the J end lost 3 bases, and 12 bases lay between the germline ends. The V gene's germline CDR1 is SNHLY and CDR2 FYNNEI. The CDR3 coding sequence is TGTGCCAACGGACTGACTGAAGAGACCCAGTACTTC. This encodes CANGLTEETQYF.

To note about this clonotype: At one end the junction does not follow the germline gene, possibly because of a read error. The chain links TRBV27 to TRBJ2-3, with D unresolved. The CDR3 length is 13 residues. Germline V gene sequence: CDR1 MNHEY, CDR2 SMNVEV (reference sequence). CDR3 in amino acids: CASSLISTDAQYF. CDR3 nucleotides: TGTGCCAGCAGTTTAATATCAACAGATGCGCAGTATTTT.

This chain uses TRBV12-3 or TRBV12-4 with TRBJ1-5; D is undetermined. Trimming took off 5 bases at V and 1 base at J, with 15 bases between the two ends. This CDR3 spans 16 amino acids. This CDR3 reads CASSLRPGESNQPQHF. CDR3 coding DNA: TGTGCCAGCAGTCTACGACCGGGTGAGAGCAATCAGCCCCAGCATTTT.

The V and J genes are TRBV28 and TRBJ2-3; 8 positions agree with TRBD2. The junction had 8 bases not matched to a gene; V was cut back by 6 bases and J by 0 bases. CDR1 and CDR2 from the germline V gene are MDHEN and SYDVKM. The CDR3 is 16 residues long. The CDR3 DNA is TGTGCCAGCAGCGAAATAGCGGGGCCTAGCACAGATACGCAGTATTTT. Its protein is CASSEIAGPSTDTQYF.

This chain connects TRBV6-2 or TRBV6-3 to TRBJ2-1; D may be TRBD1 or TRBD2 (6 bases each). The CDR3 extends over 14 amino acids. Trimming pared 8 bases from V and 4 bases from J, leaving 15 bases between. Germline lookup yields CDR1 MNHEY and CDR2 SVGEGT. The CDR3 protein is CASERGALYNEQFF. The CDR3 DNA sequence: TGTGCCAGCGAAAGGGGGGCCCTATACAATGAGCAGTTCTTC.

This clonotype was counted at least ten times. The gene calls are TRBV7-2 and TRBJ2-3, with D possibly being TRBD2 (6 bases). V lost 1 base to trimming and J lost 1 base, with 9 bases between them. The CDR3 sequence is 15 residues long. Germline CDR1 is SGHTA and CDR2 is FQGNSA. In DNA form, the CDR3 reads TGTGCCAGCAGCTTAGATGGCGGGGGCACAGATACGCAGTATTTT. Amino acid sequence: CASSLDGGGTDTQYF.

This clonotype showed up just a few times. CDR3 sequence: CASIRDRGGDEQFF. DNA of the CDR3: TGTGCCAGCATACGGGACAGGGGTGGTGATGAGCAGTTCTTC. The V and J genes are TRBV7-9 and TRBJ2-1; 10 bases are shared with TRBD1. The CDR3 runs 14 residues. Germline V gene data show CDR1 as SEHNR and CDR2 as FQNEAQ (reference sequence). V shed 7 bases and J 8 bases; nucleotides not matched to a gene: 8.

This clonotype has at least ten counts. The rearrangement links TRBV2 to TRBJ2-3; D remains unclear. Trimming removed 8 bases at V and 2 bases at J, with 11 bases between. The germline V gene encodes CDR1 SNHLY and CDR2 FYNNEI. This CDR3 region has 13 residues. The CDR3 spells CASVRRHTDTQYF. DNA for the CDR3: TGTGCCAGCGTCAGACGGCACACAGATACGCAGTATTTT.

On this clonotype: One end of the junction does not line up with germline, which may come from a read error. The J gene is TRBJ1-4, the V gene TRBV6-5; D not certain. CDR3 size: 13 residues. Germline CDR1 is MNHEY and CDR2 is SVGAGI. CDR3 amino acids: CASRVAANENLFF. CDR3 DNA sequence: TGTGCCAGCAGGGTGGCGGCTAATGAAAACCTGTTTTTT.